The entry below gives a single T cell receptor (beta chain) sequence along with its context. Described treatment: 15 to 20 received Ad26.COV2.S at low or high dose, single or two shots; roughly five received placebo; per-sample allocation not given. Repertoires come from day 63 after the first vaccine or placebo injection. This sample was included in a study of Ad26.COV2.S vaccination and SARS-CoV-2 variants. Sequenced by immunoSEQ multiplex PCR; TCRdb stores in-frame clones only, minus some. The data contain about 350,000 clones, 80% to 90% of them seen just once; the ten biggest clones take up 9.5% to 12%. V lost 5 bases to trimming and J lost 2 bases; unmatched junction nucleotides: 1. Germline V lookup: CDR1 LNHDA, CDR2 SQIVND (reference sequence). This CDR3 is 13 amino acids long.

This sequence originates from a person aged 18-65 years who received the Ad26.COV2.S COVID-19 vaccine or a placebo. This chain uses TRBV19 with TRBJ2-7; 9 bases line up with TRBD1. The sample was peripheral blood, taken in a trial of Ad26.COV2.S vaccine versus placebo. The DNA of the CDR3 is TGTGCCAGTAGTGGACAGGGGACCTACGAGCAGTACTTC. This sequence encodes CASSGQGTYEQYF.